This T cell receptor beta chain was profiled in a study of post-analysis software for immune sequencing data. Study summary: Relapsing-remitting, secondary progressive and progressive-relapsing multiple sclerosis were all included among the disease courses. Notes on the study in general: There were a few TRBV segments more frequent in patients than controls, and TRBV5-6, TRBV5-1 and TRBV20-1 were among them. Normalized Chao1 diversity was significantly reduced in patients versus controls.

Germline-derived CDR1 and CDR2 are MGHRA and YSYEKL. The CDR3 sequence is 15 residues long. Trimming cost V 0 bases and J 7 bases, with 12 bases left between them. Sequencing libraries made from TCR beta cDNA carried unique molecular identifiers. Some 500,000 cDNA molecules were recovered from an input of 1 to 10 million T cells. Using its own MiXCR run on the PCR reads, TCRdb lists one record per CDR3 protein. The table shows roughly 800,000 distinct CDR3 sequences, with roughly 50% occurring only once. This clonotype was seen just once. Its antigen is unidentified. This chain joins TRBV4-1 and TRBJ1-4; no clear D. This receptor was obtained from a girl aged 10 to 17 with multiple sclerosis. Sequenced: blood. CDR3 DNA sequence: TGCGCCAGCAGCCAAGATAAGATGGTCGGTGAAAAACTGTTTTTT. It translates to CASSQDKMVGEKLFF.